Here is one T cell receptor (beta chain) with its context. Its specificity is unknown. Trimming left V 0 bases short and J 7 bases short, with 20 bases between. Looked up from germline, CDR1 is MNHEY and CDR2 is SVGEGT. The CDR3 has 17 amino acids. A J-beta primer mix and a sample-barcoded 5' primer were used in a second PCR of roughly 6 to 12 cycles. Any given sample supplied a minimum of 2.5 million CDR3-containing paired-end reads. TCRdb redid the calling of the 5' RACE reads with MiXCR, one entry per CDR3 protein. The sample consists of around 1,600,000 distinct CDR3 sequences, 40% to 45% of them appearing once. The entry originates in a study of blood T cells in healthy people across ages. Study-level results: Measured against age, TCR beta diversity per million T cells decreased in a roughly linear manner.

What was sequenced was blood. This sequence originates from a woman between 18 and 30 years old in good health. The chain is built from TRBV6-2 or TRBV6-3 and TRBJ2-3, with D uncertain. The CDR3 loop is CASSYSSQRDHTYTQYF. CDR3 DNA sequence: TGTGCCAGCAGTTACTCGAGCCAACGTGACCACACTTATACGCAGTATTTT.